The 16 T cell receptor beta chains presented below share a single source sample, sequenced in a study of cytomegalovirus exposure and HLA in healthy donors. The PCR contained 60 Vbeta and 13 Jbeta primers. Some clones are missing from TCRdb's copy, which holds only in-frame ones; the method was immunoSEQ multiplex PCR. The sample includes 150,000 to 200,000 clones, around 81% seen only once; the top ten take 1%. Sequencing input: PBMCs. These receptors came from a woman in her forties in good health and CMV-seronegative.

This clone occurred a few times. The CDR3 here is CASTGTSTTETQYF. CDR3 in DNA: TGTGCCAGCACGGGGACTAGCACTACGGAGACCCAGTACTTC. The chain carries TRBV6-6 and TRBJ2-5; 9 nucleotides match TRBD2. V trimming: 7 bases; J trimming: 5 bases; junction bases outside the gene matches: 8. The CDR3 extends over 14 amino acids. Per the germline V gene, CDR1 is MNHNY and CDR2 is SVGAGI (reference sequence).

The chain uses TRBV7-8 and TRBJ1-1, with D tentatively TRBD1 (5 bases). Germline CDR1 and CDR2: SGHVS and FQNEAQ. This CDR3 has 15 amino acids. Trimming cost V 0 bases and J 0 bases, with 8 bases left between them. The CDR3 sequence is CASSLARQLNTEAFF. DNA of the CDR3: TGTGCCAGCAGCTTAGCGCGACAGTTGAACACTGAAGCTTTCTTT.

This chain links TRBV9 with TRBJ2-2; no clear D gene. V was shortened by 8 bases and J by 5 bases, with 13 bases between the two germline ends. CDR3 size: 13 residues. Germline V gene sequence: CDR1 SGDLS, CDR2 YYNGEE. The DNA of the CDR3 is TGTGCCAGTTCATATCAGGCTACCGGGGAGCTGTTTTTT. Amino acids: CASSYQATGELFF.

This clone was detected only once. The CDR3 DNA reads TGTGCCAGTAGTACTACAGGGGATCCTAGCAATCAGCCCCAGCATTTT. It codes for CASSTTGDPSNQPQHF. V usage is TRBV19 and J usage is TRBJ1-5; 7 positions agree with TRBD1. Germline V lookup: CDR1 LNHDA, CDR2 SQIVND (reference sequence). Trimming took 4 bases from V and 0 from J; bases not matched to a gene: 6. This CDR3 contains 16 residues.

The chain uses TRBV2 and TRBJ1-1; D perhaps matches TRBD1 (5 bases). Germline values: CDR1 SNHLY, CDR2 FYNNEI. The length of the CDR3 is 14 residues. V was trimmed by 6 bases and J by 1 base, leaving 12 bases between them. CDR3 residues: CASSASTGNTEAFF. The CDR3 coding sequence is TGTGCCAGCAGCGCCTCAACAGGGAACACTGAAGCTTTCTTT.

The rearrangement joins TRBV5-1 to TRBJ2-5; 7 bases fit TRBD1. The J call may be incorrect, as the DNA end agrees better with TRBJ2-7. There are 16 residues in the CDR3. Germline V lookup: CDR1 SGHRS, CDR2 YFSETQ. CDR3 nucleotide sequence: TGCGCCAGCAGCTGGGTGGAACAGGGGCCCGCCTACGAGCAGTACTTC. This encodes CASSWVEQGPAYEQYF.

The genes are TRBV27 and TRBJ1-1; D gene unclear. V was trimmed by 3 bases and J by 4 bases, leaving 9 bases between them. The germline V gene encodes CDR1 MNHEY and CDR2 SMNVEV (reference sequence). The CDR3 is 13 residues long. CDR3 loop: CASSFGVSTEAFF. CDR3 nucleotide sequence: TGTGCCAGCAGTTTCGGGGTAAGCACTGAAGCTTTCTTT.

About this clone itself: A junction boundary mismatches the germline segment, possibly from a read error. The chain couples TRBV30 to TRBJ1-5; 7 bases align to TRBD1. CDR3 length: 17 amino acids. The germline gives CDR1 GTSNPN, CDR2 SVGIG (reference sequence). This CDR3 reads CAWSPPPGTASNQPQHF. The CDR3 nucleotides read TGTGCTTGGAGTCCACCCCCCGGGACAGCAAGCAATCAGCCCCAGCATTTT.

The chain joins TRBV2 to TRBJ2-3; 8 bases agree with TRBD2. This CDR3 spans 14 amino acids. The ends lost 5 bases at V and 2 bases at J; junction bases unmatched: 3. Germline V gene sequence: CDR1 SNHLY, CDR2 FYNNEI. In nucleotides, the CDR3 is TGTGCCAGCAGTACTAGCGGACCCACAGATACGCAGTATTTT. Encoded protein: CASSTSGPTDTQYF.

The rearrangement uses TRBV9 and TRBJ2-3; TRBD2 aligns across 7 bases. Losses at the gene ends were 6 bases for V and 11 bases for J; bases not matched to a gene: 15. The CDR3 is made up of 14 amino acids. Germline CDR1 SGDLS, CDR2 YYNGEE. The CDR3 region has the DNA TGTGCCAGCACCAAAAGCGGGACCCCGAAGGAGCAGTATTTT. Protein sequence: CASTKSGTPKEQYF. Variable domain in full (rest from reference TRBV9 and TRBJ2-3): DSGVTQTPKHLITATGQRVTLRCSPRSGDLSVYWYQQSLDQGLQFLIQYYNGEERAKGNILERFSAQQFPDLHSELNLSSLELGDSALYFCASTKSGTPKEQYFGPGTRLTVL.

V and J are TRBV2 and TRBJ2-6; a weak D match, TRBD1 (5 bases). Trimming took 1 base from V and 2 from J, leaving 6 bases between them. Germline assignment: CDR1 SNHLY and CDR2 FYNNEI. The CDR3 length is 15 residues. The CDR3 coding sequence is TGTGCCAGCAGTGAAGAGGGGACTGGGGCCAACGTCCTGACTTTC. Amino acid sequence: CASSEEGTGANVLTF.

The count of this clone is one. The chain employs TRBV19 and TRBJ2-3; maybe TRBD1 (6 bases). The V gene's germline CDR1 is LNHDA and CDR2 SQIVND (reference sequence). V lost 3 bases, J lost 2 bases, and 12 bases lay in between. The length of the CDR3 is 15 residues. The CDR3 DNA is TGTGCCAGTAGTATTGGGACAACCTACACAGATACGCAGTATTTT. Its protein product is CASSIGTTYTDTQYF.

The chain recombines TRBV30 with TRBJ2-3; 8 positions match TRBD2. This CDR3 is built from 13 residues. The V gene's germline CDR1 is GTSNPN and CDR2 SVGIG (reference sequence). Trimming at V came to 5 bases and at J to 5 bases, leaving 6 bases not matched to a gene. The CDR3: CAWEREWGDTQYF. The CDR3 nucleotides read TGTGCCTGGGAGCGGGAGTGGGGAGATACGCAGTATTTT.

This chain uses TRBV6-5 with TRBJ2-6; 8 bases line up with TRBD2. The CDR3 covers 16 residues. CDR1 is MNHEY, CDR2 SVGAGI, per germline. The V and J ends lost 2 bases and 1 base, in that order; junction bases with no gene match: 1. CDR3 nucleotide sequence: TGTGCCAGCAGTTACCCGGGGGGGTCTGGGGCCAACGTCCTGACTTTC. Translating it yields CASSYPGGSGANVLTF.

The chain employs TRBV9 and TRBJ2-3, with TRBD2 identical over 7 bases. This CDR3 is 16 amino acids long. Germline values: CDR1 SGDLS, CDR2 YYNGEE. After removal of 0 bases from V and 6 bases from J, the junction contained 10 bases not matched to a gene. The CDR3 sequence is CASSVESGGAKDTQYF. Written as DNA, the CDR3 is TGTGCCAGCAGCGTAGAGTCGGGAGGCGCCAAGGATACGCAGTATTTT.

J is TRBJ2-1 and V is TRBV28; D is undetermined. This CDR3 region has 15 residues. Trimming removed 3 bases from V and 4 bases from J, with 13 bases in between. Germline CDR1 reads MDHEN; CDR2 reads SYDVKM. In nucleotides, the CDR3 is TGTGCCAGCAGTTTGGGCAGGATTTCATACAATGAGCAGTTCTTC. This codes for CASSLGRISYNEQFF.